These 3 T cell receptor beta chains originate from one sample sequenced in a study of blood T cells in healthy people across ages. The authors ran a second PCR of about 7 to 11 cycles using a sample-barcoded 5' primer and a J-beta primer mix. One entry per CDR3 protein results from TCRdb running MiXCR on the 5' RACE reads. The table lists nearly 800,000 distinct CDR3 sequences, 25% of them singletons. This sample was also put to use in a study of T cells of mothers and their children.

Specimen: blood. The receptor source for this set is a boy under 18 in good health.

In its sample, this clonotype was seen a few times. The chain has TRBV7-2 and TRBJ2-6; TRBD1 might be the D (6 bases). There are 14 residues in the CDR3. The V gene's germline CDR1 is SGHTA and CDR2 FQGNSA. Trimming took off 5 bases at V and 4 bases at J, with 9 bases between the two ends. CDR3 coding DNA: TGTGCCAGCAGCCCAGGGGTAGGGGCCAACGTCCTGACTTTC. It specifies CASSPGVGANVLTF. The full variable domain, its missing parts supplied by reference TRBV7-2 and TRBJ2-6, is GAGVSQSPSNKVTEKGKDVELRCDPISGHTALYWYRQSLGQGLEFLIYFQGNSAPDKSGLPSDRFSAERTGGSVSTLTIQRTQQEDSAVYLCASSPGVGANVLTFGAGSRLTVL.

The CDR3 spells CASKKTGGAEEKLFF. For the CDR3, the DNA is TGTGCCAGTAAGAAAACAGGGGGCGCAGAAGAAAAACTGTTTTTT. The chain recombines TRBV19 with TRBJ1-4, with 9 bases fitting TRBD1. V dropped 7 bases and J dropped 8; count of bases not matched to a gene: 11. This CDR3 region has 15 residues. Germline lookup yields CDR1 LNHDA and CDR2 SQIVND (reference sequence).

This clonotype was observed at least ten times. V and J are TRBV9 and TRBJ2-7; TRBD1 matches at 7 bases. The V gene's germline CDR1 is SGDLS and CDR2 YYNGEE. This CDR3 is built from 14 residues. V shed 3 bases, J shed 3 bases, and the junction held 6 bases outside the gene matches. The CDR3 DNA follows: TGTGCCAGCAGCGGACGGGACAGCTACTACGAGCAGTACTTC. Its protein product is CASSGRDSYYEQYF.